This TCR beta chain was recovered during a study of cytomegalovirus exposure and HLA in healthy donors. Study as a whole: The 550 to 700 first-cohort repertoires and the approximately 110 validation repertoires shared the same platform, a later analysis reported. Overall study results and limits: For cytomegalovirus status, the classifier reportedly gave diagnoses with high specificity and sensitivity. In vitro experiments confirmed that three CMV-associated chains were specific for CMV antigens.

The repertoire was sequenced with immunoSEQ multiplex PCR; TCRdb's copy has only in-frame clones and lacks some. The data hold some 75,000 clones, with 96% observed a single time. Trimming took off 0 bases at V and 5 bases at J, with 16 bases between the two ends. Germline CDR1 and CDR2: ENHRY and SYGVKD. The CDR3 has 16 residues. About this clone itself: Its antigen remains unidentified.

This chain links TRBV10-3 with TRBJ1-1, with a possible D match to TRBD1 (6 bases). The source of this sequence is a woman aged 18 to 35 in good health and CMV-seronegative. Material: PBMCs. The CDR3 protein is CAISESPVGGETEAFF. In DNA form, the CDR3 reads TGTGCCATCAGTGAGTCCCCTGTAGGGGGGGAGACTGAAGCTTTCTTT.